These T cell receptor beta chains were read from a single sample in a study of identical twins. Using its own MiXCR run on the 5' RACE reads, TCRdb lists one record per CDR3 protein. Here the sample spans 550,000 to 700,000 distinct CDR3 sequences, more than 9% being singletons. Another study also made use of these data, one on yellow fever vaccine responses in identical twins.

The specimen was PBMCs. The origin of the receptors is a woman aged 18-29 years in good health. Each CDR3 is given with its conserved first and last residue. Each record gives: J gene, D gene, V gene, clone size, CDR3 protein, CDR3 DNA. D genes are given only for firm matches. A clone size is listed for some rows: how often the clone was seen (once, few, many), or a class if it is expanded.

J: TRBJ2-5
D: TRBD2
V: TRBV12-3/TRBV12-4
size: -
CDR3: CASRSGLAGGQETQYF
DNA: TGTGCCAGCAGATCGGGACTAGCGGGGGGCCAAGAGACCCAGTACTTC

J: TRBJ2-2
D: -
V: TRBV11-2
size: few
CDR3: CASSFLNANTGELFF
DNA: TGTGCCAGCAGCTTCCTTAACGCGAACACCGGGGAGCTGTTTTTT

J: TRBJ1-6
D: TRBD1
V: TRBV6-1
size: many
CDR3: CASSQKTGGGSPLHF
DNA: TGTGCCAGCAGTCAGAAGACAGGGGGAGGGTCACCCCTCCACTTT

J: TRBJ1-4
D: -
V: TRBV7-2
size: few
CDR3: CASSLGDSTPGNEKLFF
DNA: TGTGCCAGCAGCTTAGGGGATTCGACACCGGGAAATGAAAAACTGTTTTTT

J: TRBJ2-3
D: -
V: TRBV25-1
size: few
CDR3: CASTSAAGGTDTQYF
DNA: TGTGCCAGCACCTCCGCGGCAGGAGGCACAGATACGCAGTATTTT

J: TRBJ2-5
D: TRBD2
V: TRBV6-2/TRBV6-3
size: many
CDR3: CASSLLAENQETQYF
DNA: TGTGCCAGCAGTTTACTAGCGGAGAACCAAGAGACCCAGTACTTC

J: TRBJ2-3
D: -
V: TRBV6-5
size: many
CDR3: CASSYSERSATDTQYF
DNA: TGTGCCAGCAGTTACTCGGAACGGTCGGCCACAGATACGCAGTATTTT

J: TRBJ2-7
D: -
V: TRBV21-1
size: -
CDR3: CASTQDRVEQYF
DNA: TGTGCCAGCACCCAGGACAGGGTCGAGCAGTACTTC

J: TRBJ1-5
D: -
V: TRBV27
size: many
CDR3: CASSLGQYNQPQHF
DNA: TGTGCCAGCAGTCTAGGACAGTACAATCAGCCCCAGCATTTT

J: TRBJ1-3
D: -
V: TRBV12-3/TRBV12-4
size: many
CDR3: CASSLGAVFSGNTIYF
DNA: TGTGCCAGCAGTTTAGGTGCGGTCTTCTCTGGAAACACCATATATTTT

J: TRBJ2-1
D: TRBD1
V: TRBV11-2
size: few
CDR3: CASSPRRKVADRVYNEQFF
DNA: TGTGCCAGCAGCCCCCGTCGAAAAGTAGCGGACAGGGTCTACAATGAGCAGTTCTTC

J: TRBJ2-7
D: -
V: TRBV28
size: few
CDR3: CASSFRLWDEQYF
DNA: TGTGCCAGCAGTTTCCGACTCTGGGACGAGCAGTACTTC

J: TRBJ2-7
D: -
V: TRBV20-1
size: -
CDR3: CSCNPGDSNAYEQYF
DNA: TGCAGTTGTAATCCGGGGGACAGCAATGCCTACGAGCAGTACTTC

J: TRBJ1-2
D: -
V: TRBV12-3/TRBV12-4
size: -
CDR3: CASTPGGFYGYTF
DNA: TGTGCCAGCACCCCGGGGGGGTTCTATGGCTACACCTTC

J: TRBJ2-3
D: TRBD2
V: TRBV12-3/TRBV12-4
size: -
CDR3: CASTSSGSTDTQYF
DNA: TGTGCCAGCACCTCTAGCGGTAGCACAGATACGCAGTATTTT

J: TRBJ2-1
D: TRBD2
V: TRBV30
size: few
CDR3: CARSGGIYNEQFF
DNA: TGTGCCCGTAGCGGGGGGATCTACAATGAGCAGTTCTTC

J: TRBJ2-3
D: -
V: TRBV18
size: few
CDR3: CASSPKTSLKSDTQYF
DNA: TGTGCCAGCTCACCGAAGACCAGCCTGAAGTCAGATACGCAGTATTTT

J: TRBJ2-1
D: TRBD2
V: TRBV7-8
size: -
CDR3: CASSLISGGGFEQFF
DNA: TGTGCCAGCAGCTTAATCAGCGGGGGGGGATTTGAGCAGTTCTTC

J: TRBJ2-3
D: -
V: TRBV9
size: -
CDR3: CASSVEGGGVSTDTQYF
DNA: TGTGCCAGCAGCGTAGAGGGTGGGGGAGTTAGCACAGATACGCAGTATTTT

J: TRBJ1-6
D: -
V: TRBV20-1
size: many
CDR3: CSARDQGKGGSSPLHF
DNA: TGCAGTGCTAGAGATCAAGGGAAGGGCGGGAGTTCACCCCTCCACTTT

J: TRBJ2-1
D: -
V: TRBV11-2
size: few
CDR3: CASSSSGPEQFF
DNA: TGTGCCAGCAGCTCGAGTGGTCCCGAGCAGTTCTTC

J: TRBJ2-7
D: -
V: TRBV7-9
size: -
CDR3: CASSQLGKGYEQYF
DNA: TGTGCCAGCAGCCAATTGGGGAAAGGGTACGAGCAGTACTTC

J: TRBJ2-4
D: -
V: TRBV21-1
size: -
CDR3: CASSKVYWCLAKNIQYF
DNA: -

J: TRBJ2-1
D: -
V: TRBV25-1
size: -
CDR3: CASGPGVGAGNEQFF
DNA: TGTGCCAGCGGCCCCGGGGTAGGGGCGGGCAATGAGCAGTTCTTC

J: TRBJ1-2
D: -
V: TRBV6-6
size: few
CDR3: CASSYSVGYTF
DNA: TGTGCCAGCAGTTACTCGGTTGGCTACACCTTC

J: TRBJ2-3
D: -
V: TRBV29-1
size: -
CDR3: CSVGDGGSTDTQYF
DNA: TGCAGCGTTGGGGATGGGGGCTCCACAGATACGCAGTATTTT

J: TRBJ2-7
D: -
V: TRBV18
size: -
CDR3: CASSQTRDAGEKYF
DNA: TGTGCCAGCTCACAAACTAGGGACGCGGGCGAGAAGTACTTC

J: TRBJ2-5
D: -
V: TRBV6-6
size: -
CDR3: CASSVNSGETQYF
DNA: TGTGCCAGCAGCGTAAATTCAGGAGAGACCCAGTACTTC

J: TRBJ1-4
D: -
V: TRBV7-6
size: few
CDR3: CASSLDGGRNEKLFF
DNA: TGTGCCAGCAGCTTAGACGGGGGGCGTAATGAAAAACTGTTTTTT

J: TRBJ2-7
D: TRBD1
V: TRBV5-6
size: many
CDR3: CASSMGQGSYEQYF
DNA: TGTGCCAGCAGCATGGGACAGGGATCGTACGAGCAGTACTTC

J: TRBJ2-3
D: -
V: TRBV12-3/TRBV12-4
size: -
CDR3: CASSTGTGDTQYF
DNA: TGTGCCAGCAGTACCGGGACTGGGGATACGCAGTATTTT

J: TRBJ2-3
D: -
V: TRBV12-5
size: few
CDR3: CASGLGTTVSDTQYF
DNA: TGTGCTAGTGGTTTGGGGACGACAGTTTCAGATACGCAGTATTTT

J: TRBJ2-3
D: -
V: TRBV7-3
size: many
CDR3: CASSLTRDSTDTQYF
DNA: TGTGCCAGCAGCCTCACCAGGGATTCAACAGATACGCAGTATTTT

J: TRBJ2-5
D: TRBD2
V: TRBV4-3
size: many
CDR3: CASSQDAGAETQYF
DNA: TGCGCCAGCAGCCAAGATGCGGGAGCGGAGACCCAGTACTTC

J: TRBJ2-7
D: -
V: TRBV7-3
size: few
CDR3: CASSLTPDPSYEQYF
DNA: TGTGCCAGCAGCTTAACACCGGACCCGTCCTACGAGCAGTACTTC

J: TRBJ1-4
D: -
V: TRBV9
size: many
CDR3: CASSVDGTNEKLFF
DNA: TGTGCCAGCAGCGTAGATGGGACTAATGAAAAACTGTTTTTT

J: TRBJ2-1
D: TRBD2
V: TRBV5-6
size: few
CDR3: CASSLSGVPYNEQFF
DNA: TGTGCCAGCAGCCTTAGCGGGGTCCCCTACAATGAGCAGTTCTTC

J: TRBJ2-1
D: TRBD2
V: TRBV4-3
size: few
CDR3: CASSQEEGAGNEQFF
DNA: TGCGCCAGCAGCCAAGAAGAAGGAGCGGGAAATGAGCAGTTCTTC

J: TRBJ2-5
D: -
V: TRBV2
size: many
CDR3: CASSESGVGETQYF
DNA: TGTGCCAGCAGTGAATCTGGGGTTGGCGAGACCCAGTACTTC

J: TRBJ2-2
D: TRBD2
V: TRBV29-1
size: -
CDR3: CSVGPYRGRAGMNTGELFF
DNA: TGCAGCGTTGGGCCATATCGCGGGAGGGCCGGAATGAACACCGGGGAGCTGTTTTTT

J: TRBJ2-7
D: TRBD2
V: TRBV7-8
size: -
CDR3: CASSHRLATYEQYF
DNA: TGTGCCAGCAGCCACCGACTAGCAACCTACGAGCAGTACTTC